The 15 T cell receptor beta chains below come from one sample, sequenced in a study of blood T cell repertoires in COVID-19. Here immunoSEQ multiplex PCR was the method, and the copy in TCRdb shows in-frame clones only, minus some. The table records around 150,000 clones, 80% to 85% of them present only once. The sequencing input was peripheral blood. The receptor set was obtained from a woman aged 60-75 years with acute or convalescent COVID-19.

This clone occurred a few times. The rearrangement joins TRBV2 to TRBJ2-4; TRBD1 is a possible D gene (6 bases). V lost 7 bases, J lost 7 bases, and 11 bases lay in between. CDR3 length: 12 residues. Germline CDR1 reads SNHLY; CDR2 reads FYNNEI. The CDR3 region is CASTAGANIQYF. DNA of the CDR3: TGTGCCAGCACAGCAGGGGCCAACATTCAGTACTTC.

The chain couples TRBV20-1 to TRBJ1-1; D gene unclear. CDR3 length: 14 amino acids. The germline V gene has CDR1 DFQATT and CDR2 SNEGSKA (reference sequence). V was cut by 3 bases and J by 3 bases, with 14 bases left in between. The CDR3 spells CSASLGVGYTEAFF. CDR3 nucleotide sequence: TGCAGTGCTAGTCTCGGGGTGGGCTACACTGAAGCTTTCTTT.

The chain links TRBV24-1 to TRBJ2-1, with TRBD2 identical over 7 bases. The junction had 4 bases not matched to a gene; V was cut back by 9 bases and J by 6 bases. The CDR3 has 12 residues. The germline gives CDR1 KGHDR, CDR2 SFDVKD. In nucleotides, the CDR3 is TGTGCCACCTTCTCTAGCGGCAATGAGCAGTTCTTC. It is translated as CATFSSGNEQFF.

This sequence joins TRBV7-3 and TRBJ2-7; D is ambiguous. The CDR3 covers 13 residues. Germline CDR1 is SGHTA and CDR2 is FQGTGA. Trimming cost V 5 bases and J 3 bases, with 11 bases left between them. The CDR3 nucleotides read TGTGCCAGCAGCCAATCTTCGGGCTACGAGCAGTACTTC. It specifies CASSQSSGYEQYF.

The V call is TRBV6-5, the J call TRBJ2-3, with a weak D call TRBD2 (6 bases). CDR1 MNHEY and CDR2 SVGAGI come from the germline V gene. The CDR3 has 14 residues. Trimming shortened V by 10 bases and J by 2 bases, and 16 bases separated the two germline ends. The CDR3 is CATQLAGSTDTQYF. The CDR3 bases are TGTGCCACTCAGCTGGCGGGATCCACAGATACGCAGTATTTT.

V gene TRBV30 combines with J gene TRBJ1-1; possible D gene TRBD1, 5 bases. V was trimmed by 3 bases and J by 5 bases, leaving 28 bases between them. The CDR3 contains 18 residues. Germline assignment: CDR1 GTSNPN and CDR2 SVGIG (reference sequence). The CDR3 nucleotides read TGTGCCTGGAGCGGACAAGGGCGGGGCCGAAATATAGGGACTGAAGCTTTCTTT. Translating gives CAWSGQGRGRNIGTEAFF.

DNA for the CDR3: TGTGCCAGCAGTTACTTGGGCCGGCCCGGGGCAGATACGCAGTATTTT. This gives the protein CASSYLGRPGADTQYF. This sequence joins TRBV6-5 and TRBJ2-3; possible D gene TRBD2, 5 bases. Germline V gene data show CDR1 as MNHEY and CDR2 as SVGAGI. The CDR3 consists of 16 residues. V gave up 1 base and J gave up 4 bases, with 15 bases separating them.

This chain connects TRBV24-1 to TRBJ2-5; the match to TRBD1 covers 10 bases. The CDR3 spans 15 residues. V dropped 4 bases and J dropped 4; count of bases not matched to a gene: 5. The germline gives CDR1 KGHDR, CDR2 SFDVKD. DNA for the CDR3: TGTGCCACCAGTGAATCCGGGACAGGGGTAGAGACCCAGTACTTC. This gives the protein CATSESGTGVETQYF.

This chain connects TRBV19 to TRBJ2-7; 7 positions agree with TRBD2. The trim removed 6 bases at V and 4 bases at J, leaving 6 bases unmatched. This CDR3 contains 13 residues. The germline V gene has CDR1 LNHDA and CDR2 SQIVND (reference sequence). CDR3 protein: CASRGPSGYEQYF. CDR3 bases: TGTGCCAGTAGGGGCCCTAGCGGTTACGAGCAGTACTTC. The whole variable domain, remainder taken from reference TRBV19 and TRBJ2-7, is DGGITQSPKYLFRKEGQNVTLSCEQNLNHDAMYWYRQDPGQGLRLIYYSQIVNDFQKGDIAEGYSVSREKKESFPLTVTSAQKNPTAFYLCASRGPSGYEQYFGPGTRLTVT.

The chain combines TRBV19 with TRBJ2-2; 7 nucleotides line up with TRBD2. This CDR3 contains 16 residues. Trimming removed 6 bases from V and 3 bases from J; junction bases left unmatched: 10. Looked up from germline, CDR1 is LNHDA and CDR2 is SQIVND (reference sequence). Here the CDR3 reads CASRLRGRSHTGELFF. Here the CDR3 DNA reads TGTGCCAGTAGGCTCCGCGGGAGATCGCACACCGGGGAGCTGTTTTTT.

The chain employs TRBV6-1 and TRBJ1-6; D uncertain. This CDR3 contains 17 residues. Trimming pared 4 bases from V and 0 bases from J, leaving 13 bases between. CDR1 and CDR2 from the germline V gene are MNHNS and SASEGT. CDR3 residues: CASSVYSSYSYNSPLHF. As DNA, the CDR3 is TGTGCCAGCAGTGTGTACTCTTCTTACTCCTATAATTCACCCCTCCACTTT.

This clone has just a few counts. This chain connects TRBV5-4 to TRBJ1-1; unclear D gene. This CDR3 region has 15 residues. V was pared by 4 bases and J by 1 base, with 14 bases between. Germline assignment: CDR1 SGHNT and CDR2 YYREEE (reference sequence). CDR3 bases: TGTGCCAGCAGCACCATAATGCGGGAGAACACTGAAGCTTTCTTT. Protein product: CASSTIMRENTEAFF.

This chain links TRBV10-1 with TRBJ1-1, with TRBD1 matching 8 bases. The CDR3 runs to 16 residues. Germline CDR1 and CDR2: WNHNN and SYGVQD (reference sequence). J gave up 2 bases and V 10 bases, and 15 bases lay outside the gene matches. The CDR3 DNA reads TGCGCCACCCTCCCCACCAATGACAGGGGCAACACTGAAGCTTTCTTT. It translates to CATLPTNDRGNTEAFF.

The rearrangement joins TRBV7-6 to TRBJ2-1; TRBD2 matches at 8 bases. Trimming at V came to 4 bases and at J to 3 bases, leaving 8 bases not matched to a gene. The CDR3 contains 16 residues. Germline values: CDR1 SGHVS, CDR2 FNYEAQ. CDR3 sequence (DNA): TGTGCCAGCAGCTCGTACAATAGCGGGATCTACAATGAGCAGTTCTTC. Amino acids: CASSSYNSGIYNEQFF.

This clone has only one observation. The chain uses TRBV24-1 and TRBJ2-3, with TRBD2 as a possible D gene (6 bases). V lost 4 bases and J 3 bases, leaving 22 bases between the germline ends. CDR3 size: 18 residues. Germline V gives CDR1 KGHDR, CDR2 SFDVKD. The CDR3 DNA reads as TGTGCCACCAGTGACCCCTTCGGGGGAGAGAAGTGGACAGATACGCAGTATTTT. Its translation is CATSDPFGGEKWTDTQYF.